This TCR beta chain was recorded in a study of tumor and adjacent non-tumor tissue in lung cancer. Study-level background: The patients, around 9 men and roughly 5 women, were about 30 to 76 with stage I to III disease.

The V gene's germline CDR1 is SQVTM and CDR2 ANQGSEA. The CDR3 contains 15 residues. Three rounds of nested PCR, following a modified ARM-PCR protocol, produced the TCRbeta library. TCRdb re-called the multiplex PCR reads with MiXCR, one entry per CDR3 protein. This table has 65,000 to 75,000 distinct CDR3 sequences, 75% to 85% appearing once. The template was RNA from unsorted bulk tissue. More than 3 cm separated this lung sample from the edge of the tumor. The TCR comes from a man aged 55 to 70 with non-small cell lung cancer. The chain combines TRBV29-1 with TRBJ2-3, with 7 bases identical to TRBD2. Sequencing used distant non-tumor lung tissue. CDR3 nucleotides: TGCGGGGTTGTTGCGGGAGCGGGTAACACAGATACGCAGTATTTT. It encodes CGVVAGAGNTDTQYF.